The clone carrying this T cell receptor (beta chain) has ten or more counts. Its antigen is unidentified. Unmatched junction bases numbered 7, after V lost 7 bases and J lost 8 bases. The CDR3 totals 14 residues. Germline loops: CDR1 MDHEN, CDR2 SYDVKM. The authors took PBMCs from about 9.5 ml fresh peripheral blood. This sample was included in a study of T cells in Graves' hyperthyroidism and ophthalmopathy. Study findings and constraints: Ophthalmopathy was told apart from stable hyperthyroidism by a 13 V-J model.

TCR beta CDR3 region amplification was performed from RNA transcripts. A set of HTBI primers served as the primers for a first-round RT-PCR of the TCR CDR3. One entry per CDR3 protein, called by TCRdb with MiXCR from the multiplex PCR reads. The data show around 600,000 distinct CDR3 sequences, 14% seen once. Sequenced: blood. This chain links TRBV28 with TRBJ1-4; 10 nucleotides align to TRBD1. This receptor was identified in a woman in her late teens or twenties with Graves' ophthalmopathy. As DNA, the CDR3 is TGTGCCAGCACCTTGGACAGGGGGAACGAAAAACTGTTTTTT. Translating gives CASTLDRGNEKLFF.